These 21 T cell receptor beta chains were sequenced from one sample in a study of blood T cell repertoires in COVID-19. Generated by immunoSEQ multiplex PCR, the TCRdb table keeps only in-frame clones and is missing some. The table includes 250,000 to 300,000 clones, roughly 89% detected once. Material for sequencing was peripheral blood. The receptors were gathered from a man in his forties with acute or convalescent COVID-19.

The gene calls are TRBV3-1 (or the pseudogene TRBV3-2) and TRBJ1-1; D gene unclear. From germline, CDR1 is LGHDT and CDR2 YNNKEL (reference sequence). The V and J ends lost 5 bases and 3 bases respectively, with 10 bases between them. This CDR3 has 13 residues. The CDR3 coding sequence is TGTGCCAGCAGCAGACAATTAGACACTGAAGCTTTCTTT. Its protein product is CASSRQLDTEAFF.

This clone has only a few counts. This chain connects TRBV3-1 (or the pseudogene TRBV3-2) to TRBJ1-1; weak D call: TRBD1 (6 bases). The CDR3 spans 14 residues. Germline V gene sequence: CDR1 LGHDT, CDR2 YNNKEL (reference sequence). V dropped 0 bases and J dropped 3 bases, with 8 bases sitting between them. The CDR3 nucleotides are TGTGCCAGCAGCCAAGAGGGGGCGCACACTGAAGCTTTCTTT. This gives the protein CASSQEGAHTEAFF.

The chain uses TRBV5-1 and TRBJ2-7; 7 nucleotides line up with TRBD2. J lost 4 bases, V lost 4 bases, and 8 bases had no gene match. CDR3 length equals 14 residues. The germline V gene encodes CDR1 SGHRS and CDR2 YFSETQ. CDR3 residues: CASSLGSSGYEQYF. The CDR3 DNA is TGCGCCAGCAGCCTCGGGTCTAGCGGATACGAGCAGTACTTC.

On this clone: In the same sample, other DNA sequences code for this CDR3. The chain has TRBV3-1 (or the pseudogene TRBV3-2) and TRBJ2-1, with TRBD2 matching 7 bases. The CDR3 has 15 residues. The V gene's germline CDR1 is LGHDT and CDR2 YNNKEL (reference sequence). The J segment lost 0 bases and the V segment lost 4 bases, leaving 3 bases of the junction unmatched. In nucleotides, the CDR3 is TGTGCCAGCAGCCCTCCGGGGGGCTCCTACAATGAGCAGTTCTTC. Its protein is CASSPPGGSYNEQFF.

V and J are TRBV20-1 and TRBJ2-1; 15 bases are a match to TRBD2. The trim removed 3 bases at V and 1 base at J, leaving 4 bases unmatched. Germline CDR1 and CDR2: DFQATT and SNEGSKA (reference sequence). The CDR3 consists of 17 residues. The DNA of the CDR3 is TGCAGTGCTAGTGGACTAGCGGGGGGGGTATCCTACAATGAGCAGTTCTTC. Protein: CSASGLAGGVSYNEQFF.

The chain couples TRBV5-1 to TRBJ2-4; 7 nucleotides align to TRBD1. The germline gives CDR1 SGHRS, CDR2 YFSETQ. The CDR3 extends over 17 amino acids. V gave up 0 bases and J gave up 6 bases; unmatched junction bases: 12. The CDR3 loop is CASSLDLTGVKGNIQYF. In DNA, the CDR3 is TGCGCCAGCAGCTTGGATCTAACAGGGGTGAAGGGAAACATTCAGTACTTC. The complete variable domain, with remaining parts taken from reference TRBV5-1 and TRBJ2-4, reads KAGVTQTPRYLIKTRGQQVTLSCSPISGHRSVSWYQQTPGQGLQFLFEYFSETQRNKGNFPGRFSGRQFSNSRSEMNVSTLELGDSALYLCASSLDLTGVKGNIQYFGAGTRLSVL.

CDR3 DNA sequence: TGTGCCAGTACCTATAAGGCGGTTAGCACAGATACGCAGTATTTT. It codes for CASTYKAVSTDTQYF. The chain employs TRBV19 and TRBJ2-3; D call uncertain. From germline, CDR1 is LNHDA and CDR2 SQIVND (reference sequence). V shed 7 bases and J shed 0 bases, with 14 bases lying between them. CDR3 length: 15 amino acids.

The rearrangement links TRBV10-1 to TRBJ2-7, with D tentatively TRBD1 (6 bases). V dropped 7 bases and J dropped 2 bases, with 21 bases sitting between them. From germline, CDR1 is WNHNN and CDR2 SYGVQD (reference sequence). CDR3 length equals 16 residues. CDR3 in amino acids: CASNYLWSGTPYEQYF. In nucleotides, the CDR3 is TGCGCCAGCAACTACCTATGGTCCGGGACACCCTACGAGCAGTACTTC.

The chain's CDR3 is CASSRYGNSNTEAFF. CDR3 in DNA: TGTGCCAGTAGCCGCTACGGGAATTCAAACACTGAAGCTTTCTTT. The rearrangement uses TRBV7-9 and TRBJ1-1; D is unresolved. V was trimmed by 9 bases and J by 2 bases, leaving 19 bases between them. Per the germline V gene, CDR1 is SEHNR and CDR2 is FQNEAQ (reference sequence). The CDR3 is made up of 15 amino acids. Looking up the rest from reference TRBV7-9 and TRBJ1-1 gives the full variable domain: DTGVSQNPRHKITKRGQNVTFRCDPISEHNRLYWYRQTLGQGPEFLTYFQNEAQLEKSRLLSDRFSAERPKGSFSTLEIQRTEQGDSAMYLCASSRYGNSNTEAFFGQGTRLTVV.

The chain links TRBV20-1 to TRBJ1-1; 7 positions agree with TRBD1. Trimming took 5 bases from V and 5 from J; bases not matched to a gene: 8. Germline CDR1 is DFQATT and CDR2 is SNEGSKA (reference sequence). The CDR3 has 13 amino acids. CDR3 loop: CSAGGGRGTEAFF. CDR3 DNA sequence: TGCAGTGCTGGTGGGGGCAGGGGGACTGAAGCTTTCTTT.

This chain uses TRBV2 with TRBJ2-2; 7 bases match TRBD2. CDR3 length equals 15 residues. Germline assignment: CDR1 SNHLY and CDR2 FYNNEI. V gave up 7 bases and J gave up 2 bases; unmatched junction bases: 7. DNA of the CDR3: TGTGCCAGCACACCCCCGGGACTAAACACCGGGGAGCTGTTTTTT. The encoded protein is CASTPPGLNTGELFF.

J is TRBJ1-1 and V is TRBV9; no reliable D call. From germline, CDR1 is SGDLS and CDR2 YYNGEE. The CDR3 spans 14 residues. Trimming stripped 3 bases from V and 1 base from J, with 10 bases between. The CDR3 sequence: CASSEYSGNTEAFF. The CDR3 DNA reads as TGTGCCAGCAGCGAATATTCGGGGAACACTGAAGCTTTCTTT.

The rearrangement links TRBV12-5 to TRBJ1-2; 7 bases fit TRBD1. V gave up 2 bases and J gave up 4 bases; unmatched junction bases: 16. The CDR3 length is 18 residues. CDR1 LGHNT and CDR2 FRNRAP come from the germline V gene. CDR3 in amino acids: CASGLLETGYYISYGYTF. The DNA of the CDR3 is TGTGCTAGTGGTTTGCTGGAGACAGGGTACTACATTAGCTATGGCTACACCTTC.

This sequence joins TRBV5-1 and TRBJ1-2; 9 bases agree with TRBD1. The V gene's germline CDR1 is SGHRS and CDR2 YFSETQ. The junction had 12 bases not matched to a gene; V was cut back by 1 base and J by 8 bases. The CDR3 covers 16 residues. In DNA form, the CDR3 reads TGCGCCAGCAGCTTGACCCCGGGACAGGGAGGAGGCGGCTACACCTTC. As protein: CASSLTPGQGGGGYTF.

This clone was picked up one time. The gene calls are TRBV5-1 and TRBJ2-1, with 7 bases matching TRBD2. The V segment lost 2 bases and the J segment 9 bases; nucleotides outside the gene matches: 5. The CDR3 runs to 13 residues. The germline gives CDR1 SGHRS, CDR2 YFSETQ. The DNA for the CDR3 is TGCGCCAGCAGCTTCGGACTAGTCCCTGAGCAGTTCTTC. It yields the protein CASSFGLVPEQFF.

In DNA, the CDR3 is TGTGCCAGCAGTCAAGGGGACAGGGGGGGCAGTTCTGGCTACACCTTC. It codes for CASSQGDRGGSSGYTF. The gene calls are TRBV5-4 and TRBJ1-2, with 11 bases that match TRBD1. Germline V gene lookup returns CDR1 SGHNT and CDR2 YYREEE (reference sequence). The V gene end was trimmed by 5 bases and the J gene end by 7 bases; junction bases not matched to a gene: 13. The CDR3 runs to 16 residues.

This clone was observed once. The chain combines TRBV19 with TRBJ1-2; weak D call: TRBD1 (5 bases). This CDR3 is 12 amino acids long. The germline V gene encodes CDR1 LNHDA and CDR2 SQIVND (reference sequence). The ends were cut back, 8 bases at V and 6 bases at J, with 13 bases in the middle. The CDR3, as DNA: TGTGCCAGTGAAGGGGCGGTAAATGGCTACACCTTC. Its translation is CASEGAVNGYTF.

The V call is TRBV5-1, the J call TRBJ2-7; 7 bases align to TRBD1. The CDR3 has 17 residues. Germline-derived CDR1 and CDR2 are SGHRS and YFSETQ. The junction had 16 bases not matched to a gene; V was cut back by 0 bases and J by 7 bases. The CDR3 DNA reads TGCGCCAGCAGCTTGGAGGGGGCAGGGCTTTCGATAAGGGAGCAGTACTTC. Encoded protein: CASSLEGAGLSIREQYF.

This clone occurred once. The chain has TRBV10-3 and TRBJ1-2, with D tentatively TRBD1 (6 bases). Germline-derived CDR1 and CDR2 are ENHRY and SYGVKD. The CDR3 covers 14 residues. The V end was cut by 6 bases, the J end by 5 bases, with 16 bases between. CDR3 residues: CAISLQGDLYGYTF. Written as DNA, the CDR3 is TGTGCCATCAGCTTACAGGGAGATTTATATGGCTACACCTTC.

The chain uses TRBV4-1 and TRBJ2-2; TRBD2 might be the D (5 bases). Germline CDR1 and CDR2: MGHRA and YSYEKL. The germline V and J ends were trimmed by 4 bases and 1 base, with 19 bases remaining between them. The CDR3 length is 18 residues. The CDR3 loop reads CASSPALLKRGNTGELFF. CDR3 DNA: TGCGCCAGCAGCCCTGCCCTTTTAAAACGGGGGAACACCGGGGAGCTGTTTTTT.

J is TRBJ2-7 and V is TRBV5-1, with D hard to call. V was cut by 1 base and J by 1 base, with 12 bases left in between. CDR1 SGHRS and CDR2 YFSETQ come from the germline V gene. The length of the CDR3 is 15 residues. The CDR3, as DNA: TGCGCCAGCAGCTTGCAGATCGACAATTCCTACGAGCAGTACTTC. This sequence encodes CASSLQIDNSYEQYF.